This T cell receptor (beta chain) was recorded in a study of T cells in Graves' hyperthyroidism and ophthalmopathy. This CDR3 has 14 amino acids. The germline V gene has CDR1 LGHDT and CDR2 YNNKEL (reference sequence). Trimming took 0 bases from V and 5 from J, leaving 10 bases between them. The study's findings and limits: A model of 13 V-J pairs discriminated ophthalmopathy from stable hyperthyroidism.

This clonotype came up a few times. Its antigen is as yet unknown. Subjects aged 18 to 65 presented with newly diagnosed hyperthyroidism of less than 2 months' duration. Uncontrolled infection, other autoimmune disease, pregnancy or lactation led to exclusion. TCR beta CDR3 regions were amplified from RNA transcripts. The HTBI primer set was used in a first-round RT-PCR of the TCR CDR3. TCRdb analysed the multiplex PCR reads with MiXCR anew, one entry per CDR3 protein. Of approximately 600,000 distinct CDR3 sequences listed, around 15% are singletons. Sequenced input: blood. The chain is built from TRBV3-1 and TRBJ1-1; D may be TRBD1 (6 bases). The origin of this receptor is a woman in her twenties or thirties with Graves' hyperthyroidism. The CDR3 loop reads CASSQEQGWTEAFF. In DNA form, the CDR3 reads TGTGCCAGCAGCCAAGAGCAGGGGTGGACTGAAGCTTTCTTT.